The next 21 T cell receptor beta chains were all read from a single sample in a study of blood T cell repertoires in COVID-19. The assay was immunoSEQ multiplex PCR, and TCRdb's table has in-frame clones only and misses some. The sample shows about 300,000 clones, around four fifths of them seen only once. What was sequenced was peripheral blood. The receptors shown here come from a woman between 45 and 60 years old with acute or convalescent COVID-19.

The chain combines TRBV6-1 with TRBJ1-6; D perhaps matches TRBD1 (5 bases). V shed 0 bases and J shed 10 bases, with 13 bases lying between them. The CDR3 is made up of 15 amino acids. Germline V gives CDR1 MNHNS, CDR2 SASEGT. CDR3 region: CASSEAGKGESPLHF. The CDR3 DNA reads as TGTGCCAGCAGTGAAGCTGGGAAAGGGGAATCACCCCTCCACTTT.

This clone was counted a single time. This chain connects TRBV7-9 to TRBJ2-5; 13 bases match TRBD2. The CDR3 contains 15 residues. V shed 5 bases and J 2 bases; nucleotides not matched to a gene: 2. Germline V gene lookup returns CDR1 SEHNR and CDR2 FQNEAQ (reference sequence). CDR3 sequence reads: CASSLLAGGQETQYF. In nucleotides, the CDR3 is TGTGCCAGCAGCCTACTAGCGGGGGGGCAAGAGACCCAGTACTTC.

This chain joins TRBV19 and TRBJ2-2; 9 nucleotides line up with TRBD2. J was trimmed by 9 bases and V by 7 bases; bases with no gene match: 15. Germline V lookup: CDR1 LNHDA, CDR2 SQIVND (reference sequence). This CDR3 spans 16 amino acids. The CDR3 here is CASTPAAGGPPRELFF. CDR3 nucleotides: TGTGCCAGTACCCCTGCAGCGGGGGGACCACCGAGGGAGCTGTTTTTT.

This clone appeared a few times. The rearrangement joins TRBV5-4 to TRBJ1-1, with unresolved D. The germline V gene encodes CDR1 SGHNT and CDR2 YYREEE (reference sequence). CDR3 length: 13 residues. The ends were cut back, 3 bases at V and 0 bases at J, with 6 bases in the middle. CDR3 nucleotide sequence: TGTGCCAGCAGCTCGAGCCTGAACACTGAAGCTTTCTTT. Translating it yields CASSSSLNTEAFF.

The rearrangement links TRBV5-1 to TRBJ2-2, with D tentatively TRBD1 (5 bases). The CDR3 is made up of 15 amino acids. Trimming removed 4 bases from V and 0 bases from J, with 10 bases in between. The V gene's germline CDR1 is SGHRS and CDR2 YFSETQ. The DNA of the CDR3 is TGCGCCAGCAGCCAGGACATACCGAACACCGGGGAGCTGTTTTTT. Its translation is CASSQDIPNTGELFF.

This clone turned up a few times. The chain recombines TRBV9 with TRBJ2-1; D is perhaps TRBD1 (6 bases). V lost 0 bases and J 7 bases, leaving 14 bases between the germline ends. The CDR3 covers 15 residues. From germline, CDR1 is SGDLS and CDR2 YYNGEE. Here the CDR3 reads CASSVEGDTVNEQFF. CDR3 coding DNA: TGTGCCAGCAGCGTAGAAGGGGACACGGTGAATGAGCAGTTCTTC.

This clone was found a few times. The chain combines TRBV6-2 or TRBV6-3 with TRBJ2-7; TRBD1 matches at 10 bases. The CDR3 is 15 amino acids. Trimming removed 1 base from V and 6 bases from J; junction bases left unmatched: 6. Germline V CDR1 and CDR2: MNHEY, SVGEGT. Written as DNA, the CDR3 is TGTGCCAGCAGTTACTGGGGACAGGGGAATGGCGAGCAGTACTTC. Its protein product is CASSYWGQGNGEQYF.

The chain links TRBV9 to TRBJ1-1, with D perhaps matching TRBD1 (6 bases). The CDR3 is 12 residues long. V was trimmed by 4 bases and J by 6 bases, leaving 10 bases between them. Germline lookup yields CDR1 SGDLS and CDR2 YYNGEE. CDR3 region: CASSPHRAEAFF. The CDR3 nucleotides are TGTGCCAGCAGCCCCCACAGGGCTGAAGCTTTCTTT.

The CDR3 reads CASSPELPPDTQYF. In nucleotides, the CDR3 is TGTGCCAGCAGCCCCGAGCTTCCTCCAGATACGCAGTATTTT. The genes are TRBV7-2 and TRBJ2-3; D gene unclear. This CDR3 is 14 amino acids long. V lost 5 bases and J 4 bases, leaving 13 bases between the germline ends. CDR1 and CDR2 from the germline V gene are SGHTA and FQGNSA. The whole variable domain, remainder taken from reference TRBV7-2 and TRBJ2-3, is GAGVSQSPSNKVTEKGKDVELRCDPISGHTALYWYRQSLGQGLEFLIYFQGNSAPDKSGLPSDRFSAERTGGSVSTLTIQRTQQEDSAVYLCASSPELPPDTQYFGPGTRLTVL.

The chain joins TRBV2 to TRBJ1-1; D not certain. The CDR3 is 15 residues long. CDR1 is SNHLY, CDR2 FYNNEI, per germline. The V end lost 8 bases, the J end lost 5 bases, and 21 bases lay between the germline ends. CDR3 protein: CASSLPGKAGTEAFF. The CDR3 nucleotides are TGTGCCAGCTCCCTGCCGGGGAAGGCGGGAACTGAAGCTTTCTTT.

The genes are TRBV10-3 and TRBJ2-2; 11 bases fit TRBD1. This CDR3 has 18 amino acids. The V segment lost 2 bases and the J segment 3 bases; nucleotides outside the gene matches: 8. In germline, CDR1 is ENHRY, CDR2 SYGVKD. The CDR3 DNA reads TGTGCCATCAGTGAGAGAAGGACAGGGGGCTTTTACACCGGGGAGCTGTTTTTT. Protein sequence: CAISERRTGGFYTGELFF.

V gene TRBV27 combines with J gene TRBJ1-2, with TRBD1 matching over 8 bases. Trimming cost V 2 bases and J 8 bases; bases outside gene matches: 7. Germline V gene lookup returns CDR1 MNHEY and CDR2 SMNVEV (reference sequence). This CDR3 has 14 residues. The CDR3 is CASSLIAGGNGYTF. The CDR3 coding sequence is TGTGCCAGCAGTTTAATAGCAGGGGGCAACGGCTACACCTTC.

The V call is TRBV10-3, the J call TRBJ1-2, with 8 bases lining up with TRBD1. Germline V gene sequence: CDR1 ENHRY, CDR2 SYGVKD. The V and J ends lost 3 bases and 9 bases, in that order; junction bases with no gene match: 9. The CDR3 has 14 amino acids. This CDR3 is CAISDSAGGWSYTF. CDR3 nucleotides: TGTGCCATCAGTGACTCGGCAGGGGGCTGGAGCTACACCTTC.

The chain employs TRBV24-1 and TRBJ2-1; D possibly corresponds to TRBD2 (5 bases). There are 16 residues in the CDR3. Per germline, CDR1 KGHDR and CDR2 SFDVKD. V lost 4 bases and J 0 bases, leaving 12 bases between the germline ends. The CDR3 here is CATSDSGMPSYNEQFF. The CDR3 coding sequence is TGTGCCACCAGTGACTCCGGGATGCCCTCCTACAATGAGCAGTTCTTC.

CDR3 region: CASSRTRSTAEKLFF. CDR3 DNA: TGTGCCAGCAGTCGGACAAGATCCACCGCTGAAAAACTGTTTTTT. The rearrangement uses TRBV6-2 or TRBV6-3 and TRBJ1-4, with D perhaps TRBD1 (5 bases). CDR1 is MNHEY and CDR2 is SVGEGT in the germline V gene. The ends were cut back, 5 bases at V and 7 bases at J, with 17 bases in the middle. The CDR3 sequence is 15 residues long.

CDR3 nucleotide sequence: TGTGCCGCCTATCGGAGTTTACTTGAAGCTTTCTTT. Translation: CAAYRSLLEAFF. The rearrangement links TRBV6-5 to TRBJ1-1; D is undetermined. With 11 bases removed from V and 7 bases from J, the gap between germline ends came to 17 bases. The CDR3 totals 12 residues. Germline CDR1 MNHEY, CDR2 SVGAGI.

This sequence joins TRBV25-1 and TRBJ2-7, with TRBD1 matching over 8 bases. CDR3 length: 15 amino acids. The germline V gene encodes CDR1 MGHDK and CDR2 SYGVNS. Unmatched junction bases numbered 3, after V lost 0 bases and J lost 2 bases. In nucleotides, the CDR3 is TGTGCCAGCAGTGAATATCCACAGGGGGCCTACGAGCAGTACTTC. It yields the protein CASSEYPQGAYEQYF.

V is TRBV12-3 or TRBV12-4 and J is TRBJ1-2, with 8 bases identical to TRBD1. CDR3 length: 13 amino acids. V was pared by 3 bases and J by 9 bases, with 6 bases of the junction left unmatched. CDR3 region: CASSFRTGSSYTF. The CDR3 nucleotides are TGTGCCAGCAGTTTTCGGACAGGGAGTAGCTACACCTTC.

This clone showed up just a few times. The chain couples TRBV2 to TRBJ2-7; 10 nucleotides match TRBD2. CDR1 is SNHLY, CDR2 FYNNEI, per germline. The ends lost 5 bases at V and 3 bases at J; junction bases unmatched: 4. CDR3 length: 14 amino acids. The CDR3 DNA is TGTGCCAGCAGTCGTAGCGGGGGGCGCTACGAGCAGTACGTC. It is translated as CASSRSGGRYEQYV.

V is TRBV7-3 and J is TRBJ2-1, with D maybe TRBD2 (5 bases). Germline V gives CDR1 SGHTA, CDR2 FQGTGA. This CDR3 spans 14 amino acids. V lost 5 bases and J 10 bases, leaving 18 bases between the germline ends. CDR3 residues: CASSPRPSSSEQFF. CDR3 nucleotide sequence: TGTGCCAGCAGCCCCCGACCCTCTAGCTCAGAGCAGTTCTTC.

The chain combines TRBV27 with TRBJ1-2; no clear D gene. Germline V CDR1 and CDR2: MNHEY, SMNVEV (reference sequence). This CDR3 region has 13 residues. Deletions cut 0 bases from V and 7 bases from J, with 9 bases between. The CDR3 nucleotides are TGTGCCAGCAGTTTATCGGCCAGAAGTGGCTACACCTTC. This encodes CASSLSARSGYTF.